This is a list of T cell receptor beta chains from one sample in a study of shared T cell receptors in the human thymus. Sequenced by immunoSEQ multiplex PCR; TCRdb stores in-frame clones only, minus some. The sample shows approximately 400,000 clones, around 95% of them seen only once. Material: thymocytes. These receptor sequences come from a human donor. Both conserved end residues are part of each CDR3. The D gene is left open where the match is weak. Rows give clone size only sometimes, using once, few, many, or a class for an expanded clone.

j_call d_call clone_size v_call cdr3_nt cdr3_aa
TRBJ1-5 TRBD1 NA TRBV7-9 TGTGCCAGCAGCTATGGGACAGGGGGAAGCAATCAGCCCCAGCATTTT CASSYGTGGSNQPQHF
TRBJ2-7 NA NA TRBV2 TGTGCCAGCAGCCAACAGGTTGGCAGCTCCTACGAGCAGTACTTC CASSQQVGSSYEQYF
TRBJ2-5 NA NA TRBV7-2 TGTGCCAGCAGCTGGATTAGGGGGGGAGAGACCCAGTACTTC CASSWIRGGETQYF
TRBJ2-7 NA NA TRBV13 TGTGCCAGCAGCCCCCGGGACTTCCACTCCTACGAGCAGTACTTC CASSPRDFHSYEQYF
TRBJ2-7 TRBD2 NA TRBV10-2 TGCGCCAGCATTTCCACCGGGACTAGCGGACGTTACGAGCAGTACTTC CASISTGTSGRYEQYF
TRBJ1-4 TRBD1 NA TRBV6-4 TGTGCCAGCAGTGACTCGGGACAGGGAGGTGAAAAACTGTTTTTT CASSDSGQGGEKLFF
TRBJ2-5 NA NA TRBV11-1 TGTGCCAGCAGCCCGATTGGCGGGGAAGAGACCCAGTACTTC CASSPIGGEETQYF
TRBJ2-1 TRBD2 NA TRBV9 TGTGCCAGCAGCGTAGCTAGCGGGGTCCGCTCCTACAATGAGCAGTTCTTC CASSVASGVRSYNEQFF
TRBJ2-2 TRBD1 NA TRBV11-3 TGTGCCAGCAGCTTAGGGCTTGGACAGGGAGGTAGCACCGGGGAGCTGTTTTTT CASSLGLGQGGSTGELFF
TRBJ1-4 TRBD1 NA TRBV5-1 TGCGCCAGCAGCCCCACAGGGGGCTGGGGAACTAATGAAAAACTGTTTTTT CASSPTGGWGTNEKLFF
TRBJ2-5 TRBD2 once TRBV7-9 TGTGCCAGCAGCTTCCGAGCGGTAGCGGGAGACCAAGAGACCCAGTACTTC CASSFRAVAGDQETQYF
TRBJ2-3 TRBD2 NA TRBV5-4 TGTGCCAGCAGCTTTAGTGGGACTAGCGGGAGATTAGATACGCAGTATTTT CASSFSGTSGRLDTQYF
TRBJ2-7 TRBD2 NA TRBV29-1 TGCAGCGTTGAAAAATTAGCGGGAGAGTTGGGCTACGAGCAGTACTTC CSVEKLAGELGYEQYF
TRBJ2-5 TRBD2 NA TRBV25-1 TGTGCCAGCAGTGCCAGACTAGCGGGAGGGGCGGAGACCCAGTACTTC CASSARLAGGAETQYF
TRBJ2-2 TRBD2 NA TRBV19 TGTGCCAGTACGACTAGCGGGAGAGCGGGGGAGCTGTTTTTT CASTTSGRAGELFF
TRBJ2-5 NA NA TRBV10-1 TGCGCCAGCAGTGAGTCGAAAGGGTTGAGGGCCAAAGAGACCCAGTACTTC CASSESKGLRAKETQYF
TRBJ1-1 NA once TRBV7-9 TGTGCCAGCAGCTTTCAGGGGAACACTGAAGCTTTCTTT CASSFQGNTEAFF
TRBJ2-7 TRBD2 NA TRBV19 TGTGCCAGTAGGGCTCCTGCTAGCGGGGATCGATACGAGCAGTACTTC CASRAPASGDRYEQYF
TRBJ2-1 TRBD2 NA TRBV4-3 TGCGCCAGCAGCCATGGACTAGCGGGAGGGCCCTTGGATGAGCAGTTCTTC CASSHGLAGGPLDEQFF
TRBJ2-7 NA NA TRBV4-2 TGTGCCAGCAGCCAAGTCGGATTTGAGCAGTACTTC CASSQVGFEQYF
TRBJ1-6 NA NA TRBV5-1 TGCGCCAGCAGCTTCGACACCGACAATTCACCCCTCCACTTT CASSFDTDNSPLHF
TRBJ2-7 TRBD2 NA TRBV7-8 TGTGCCAGCAGCCGATGGACTAGCTGCACCTCCTACGAGCAGTACTTC CASSRWTSCTSYEQYF
TRBJ2-1 NA few TRBV6-4 TGTGCCAGCAGTCCATCGCGAGGGTTCTACAATGAGCAGTTCTTC CASSPSRGFYNEQFF
TRBJ2-5 NA NA TRBV4-2 TGTGCCAGCAGCCCCCCGGGGGGCGATGACGAGACCCAGTACTTC CASSPPGGDDETQYF
TRBJ2-7 NA once TRBV2 TGTGCCAGCAGTTTCCGGGACGGAGTCTACGAGCAGTACTTC CASSFRDGVYEQYF
TRBJ2-6 NA NA TRBV29-1 TGCAGCGTTGAGACACAGGGGGGGATCCTTGGGGCCAACGTCCTGACTTTC CSVETQGGILGANVLTF
TRBJ2-5 NA NA TRBV9 TGTGCCAGCAGCCCCCAAGGGGAGACCCAGTACTTC CASSPQGETQYF
TRBJ2-4 TRBD2 NA TRBV4-3 TGCGCCAGCAGCCAAGATTTGGCTAGCGGGGTGATACTAGCCAAAAACATTCAGTACTTC CASSQDLASGVILAKNIQYF
TRBJ2-7 TRBD2 NA TRBV9 TGTGCCAGCAGCGCCAGGGCCCAGGGACTAGGTTATCGCGAGCAGTACTTC CASSARAQGLGYREQYF
TRBJ2-7 NA NA TRBV28 TGTGCCAGCACCCCCAGGGCCAGGGTTTCCTACGAGCAGTACTTC CASTPRARVSYEQYF
TRBJ2-5 NA NA TRBV28 TGTGCCAGCAGCCCTAGATCTTTCCAAGAGACCCAGTACTTC CASSPRSFQETQYF
TRBJ2-7 TRBD1 NA TRBV19 TGTGCCAGTAGTGTAGTGGACAGGCCCCGCGACGAGCAGTACTTC CASSVVDRPRDEQYF
TRBJ1-5 NA NA TRBV18 TGTGCCAGCTCACCAGGCGGGGATAGCAATCAGCCCCAGCATTTT CASSPGGDSNQPQHF
TRBJ2-7 NA NA TRBV4-3 TGCGCCAGCTCGGACGGGTACGAGCAGTACTTC CASSDGYEQYF
TRBJ2-5 NA NA TRBV7-8 TGTGCCAGCAGCTTGGGGGTCTATCGGGAATGGGGCGAGACCCAGTACTTC CASSLGVYREWGETQYF
TRBJ1-2 NA NA TRBV5-8 TGTGCCAGCAGCTTGGGGCAGGGTTTCGAAGAGGTGAATGGCTACACCTTC CASSLGQGFEEVNGYTF
TRBJ2-3 NA NA TRBV4-1 TGCGCCAGCAGCCAAGATCGTCCTCGCGGGAGCACAGATACGCAGTATTTT CASSQDRPRGSTDTQYF
TRBJ2-1 TRBD1 NA TRBV5-8 TGTGCCAGCAGCCAACCTACAGGGGAATGGAATGAGCAGTTCTTC CASSQPTGEWNEQFF
TRBJ1-6 NA NA TRBV27 TGTGCCAGCAGTTCCGGTGGGAATAATTCACCCCTCCACTTT CASSSGGNNSPLHF
TRBJ1-2 TRBD1 once TRBV18 TGTGCCAGCTCACCTAGTAAAGGGGGCGCGGGCTACACCTTC CASSPSKGGAGYTF
TRBJ1-1 NA NA TRBV28 TGTGCCAGCAGTTTAAACAGGTCCTTCACTGAAGCTTTCTTT CASSLNRSFTEAFF
TRBJ1-1 NA NA TRBV7-4 TGTGCCAGCAGCTTTTGGTTTTATCGAACCGGGGAAAACACTGAAGCTTTCTTT CASSFWFYRTGENTEAFF
TRBJ2-5 NA NA TRBV5-1 TGCGCCAGCAGCTTACGCCAAGAGACCCAGTACTTC CASSLRQETQYF
TRBJ1-1 NA few TRBV4-1 TGCGCCAGCAGCCAAGATCGCACAAAAGGGCGGAACACTGAAGCTTTCTTT CASSQDRTKGRNTEAFF
TRBJ2-1 NA NA TRBV27 TGTGCCAGCAGTTTGAATCTGGGACCCCAGGCAGGACGCTCCCCCCACAATGAGCAGTTCTTC CASSLNLGPQAGRSPHNEQFF
TRBJ2-7 NA NA TRBV5-4 TGTGCCAGCAGCGAAGCCCAGGGGCGGGGGTATCACGAGCAGTACTTC CASSEAQGRGYHEQYF
TRBJ2-3 NA once TRBV5-1 TGCGCCAGCAGCCGTGGGGCAGATACGCAGTATTTT CASSRGADTQYF
TRBJ2-1 TRBD2 NA TRBV10-3 TGTGCCATCAGTGAGTATTTTGGACTAGCGGGAGGCGACTCCTACAATGAGCAGTTCTTC CAISEYFGLAGGDSYNEQFF
TRBJ2-2 NA NA TRBV11-3 TGTGCCAGCAGCTTCTTAGCAGGGTCCTCGAACACCGGGGAGCTGTTTTTT CASSFLAGSSNTGELFF
TRBJ2-7 TRBD2 NA TRBV27 TGTGCCAGCAAGAGACTAGCGGGCACCTACGAGCAGTACTTC CASKRLAGTYEQYF
TRBJ1-5 NA NA TRBV7-9 TGTGCCAGCAGCCTCGGACGGTTTAATCAGCCCCAGCATTTT CASSLGRFNQPQHF
TRBJ1-1 NA NA TRBV29-1 TGCAGCGTTATAACAGGGATAAGGCAGAACACTGAAGCTTTCTTT CSVITGIRQNTEAFF
TRBJ2-1 NA NA TRBV25-1 TGTGCCAGCAGTGGCCAGCAGACCCCCTCCTACAATGAGCAGTTCTTC CASSGQQTPSYNEQFF
TRBJ2-7 NA NA TRBV27 TGTGCCAGCACCCCTTGGGCCCTTTCCTACGAGCAGTACTTC CASTPWALSYEQYF
TRBJ2-1 TRBD2 NA TRBV11-3 TGTGCCAGCAGCTCCCAGACTAGCGGGAGGGCCTTGGTGAATGAGCAGTTCTTC CASSSQTSGRALVNEQFF
TRBJ1-1 NA NA TRBV4-3 TGCGCCAGCAGCCAAGAGGTCCGGGTATCCACTGAAGCTTTCTTT CASSQEVRVSTEAFF
TRBJ1-1 TRBD1 NA TRBV6-5 TGTGCCAGCAGTCCTAGACAGGGGTGGAACACTGAAGCTTTCTTT CASSPRQGWNTEAFF
TRBJ2-7 NA NA TRBV6-5 TGTGCCAGCAGTTACTCGGGAGACTCCTACGAGCAGTACTTC CASSYSGDSYEQYF
TRBJ2-3 NA NA TRBV7-7 TGTGCTAGCAGCCCCCTAACTAGCGGCCCCCAGGGGGGTACGCAGTATTTT CASSPLTSGPQGGTQYF
TRBJ2-1 TRBD2 NA TRBV12-5 TGTGCTAGTGGTTTGATGACTAGCGGGAGAAGGGGATACAATGAGCAGTTCTTC CASGLMTSGRRGYNEQFF